This T cell receptor (beta chain) was recovered during a study of CD8+ T cells in alopecia areata. This clone was seen more than once but under ten times. The antigen remains undetermined. Reverse transcribed after extraction, RNA yielded cDNA as the sequencing template. The repertoire was sequenced with immunoSEQ multiplex PCR; TCRdb's copy has only in-frame clones and lacks some. The sample yields about 220,000 clones, 50% to 60% seen once. Treatment reported: oral pan-JAK inhibitor, 5-10 mg twice daily. Study observations and caveats: Sequence data from scalp samples additionally include resident alphabeta T cells of normal skin.

The CDR3 is 14 amino acids. CDR1 SEHNR and CDR2 FQNEAQ come from the germline V gene (reference sequence). Trimming cost V 5 bases and J 7 bases, with 12 bases left between them. The clonotype originates from a human donor with alopecia areata. The V gene is TRBV7-9, the J gene TRBJ1-6; D might be TRBD1 (6 bases). Sequences were derived from CD4+ T cells sorted from blood, sampled at week 4, from a patient treated with tofacitinib. The CDR3, as DNA: TGTGCCAGCAGCCCCGGACAGACCAATTCACCCCTCCACTTT. Its protein product is CASSPGQTNSPLHF.